This is a list of T cell receptor beta chains from one sample in a study of T cell repertoires in cytomegalovirus infection. Each CDR3 protein gets one entry after TCRdb re-called the reads with MiXCR. The top ten clones hold approximately 19% of a sample with approximately 170,000 distinct CDR3 sequences, about a sixth of them seen once. Input material: CD8+ T cells from PBMCs. The source is a human donor in good health (CMV status not recorded). Some clones in this sample may be carry-over from other donors' samples. The CDR3 runs from the conserved cysteine through the conserved F or W. The D gene is left open where the match is weak. Expanded clones are given a class, and other clones once, few, many or no size at all.

D gene,J gene,V gene,clone size,CDR3 DNA,CDR3 protein
TRBD2,TRBJ2-1,TRBV6-1,-,TGTGCCAGCAGACCCGGGACTAGCAATGAGCAGTTCTTC,CASRPGTSNEQFF
-,TRBJ2-7,TRBV7-2,few,TGTGCCAGCAGCCGAGGGGGGACAGCCGACGAGCAGTACTTC,CASSRGGTADEQYF
-,TRBJ2-1,TRBV6-2/TRBV6-3,-,TGTGCCAGCAGTTACTCGACCAGCAATGAGCAGTTCTTC,CASSYSTSNEQFF
-,TRBJ1-2,TRBV29-1,few,TGCAGCGTTTCCACCGGGACAACTATTTATGGCTACACCTTC,CSVSTGTTIYGYTF
TRBD1,TRBJ1-1,TRBV13,-,TGTGCCAGCACCACGACAGGGTGGAACACTGAAGCTTTCTTT,CASTTTGWNTEAFF
TRBD2,TRBJ2-7,TRBV10-3,few,TGTGCCATCAGGGGGGGGAGTTACGAGCAGTACTTC,CAIRGGSYEQYF
-,TRBJ2-3,TRBV6-1,few,TGTGCCAGCAGCACCGGACTTAGCCGATTGACAGATACGCAGTATTTT,CASSTGLSRLTDTQYF
-,TRBJ2-7,TRBV28,-,TGTGCCAGCAGTTTAAGCGGGGCAGGGGGCCTCTACGAGCAGTACTTC,CASSLSGAGGLYEQYF
TRBD2,TRBJ2-1,TRBV6-6,-,TGTGCCAGCAGTTACTCTCCAGCGGGAGGTTTCAATGAGCAGTTCTTC,CASSYSPAGGFNEQFF
-,TRBJ2-7,TRBV7-9,-,TGTGTCAGCAGCTCCTCAGACAAGACACACTACTACGAGCAGTACTTC,CVSSSSDKTHYYEQYF
-,TRBJ2-3,TRBV12-3/TRBV12-4,-,TGTGCCAGCAGCACGCCCGGGTTTGCAGATACGCAGTATTTT,CASSTPGFADTQYF
-,TRBJ2-5,TRBV2,many,TGTGCCAGCAGTGAAGCCCCCCCGGAGACCCAGTACTTC,CASSEAPPETQYF
-,TRBJ2-1,TRBV24-1,few,TGTGCCACCAGTGATTTGAGGGAGAGTAATGAGCAGTTCTTC,CATSDLRESNEQFF
TRBD1,TRBJ1-1,TRBV5-1,-,TGCGCCAGCAGCTTGCGAGGACAGGGGGATTTGAACACTGAAGCTTTCTTT,CASSLRGQGDLNTEAFF